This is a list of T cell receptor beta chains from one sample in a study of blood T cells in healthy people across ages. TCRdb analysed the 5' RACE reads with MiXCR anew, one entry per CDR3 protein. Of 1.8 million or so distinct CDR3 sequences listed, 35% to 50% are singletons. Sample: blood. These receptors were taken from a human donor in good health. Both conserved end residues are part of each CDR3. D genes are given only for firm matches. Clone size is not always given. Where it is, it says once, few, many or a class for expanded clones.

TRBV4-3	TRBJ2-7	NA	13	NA	TGCGCCAGCAGCCAAAGCCCCAGTTACGAGCAGTACTTC	CASSQSPSYEQYF
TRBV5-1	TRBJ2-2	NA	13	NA	TGCGCCAGCAGCTTTCTGCGGGCTGGGGAGCTGTTTTTT	CASSFLRAGELFF
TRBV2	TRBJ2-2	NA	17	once	TGTGCCAGCAGTGAAGGCCAGGGACGCCATAACACCGGGGAGCTGTTTTTT	CASSEGQGRHNTGELFF
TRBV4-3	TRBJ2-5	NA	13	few	TGCGCCAGCAGCCAAGAAGGGGCGGAGACCCAGTACTTC	CASSQEGAETQYF
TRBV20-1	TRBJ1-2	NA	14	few	TGCAGTGCGTCCGGGACCGACTTGAACTATGGCTACACCTTC	CSASGTDLNYGYTF
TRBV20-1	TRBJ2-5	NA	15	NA	TGCAGTGCCATATTTCAAGGCTGGGGATCAGAGACCCAGTACTTC	CSAIFQGWGSETQYF
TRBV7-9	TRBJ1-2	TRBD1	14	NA	TGTGCCATCCAGCCCGGGACAGGGGGGGGTGGCTACACCTTC	CAIQPGTGGGGYTF
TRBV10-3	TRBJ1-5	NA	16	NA	TGTGCCTCTCAAAACCGGGGGGGCGGAAGCAATCAGCCCCAGCATTTT	CASQNRGGGSNQPQHF
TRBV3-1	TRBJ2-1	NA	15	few	TGTGCCAGCAGCCAAGATCTTGTACAGGGCCTGTGGCAGTTCTTC	CASSQDLVQGLWQFF
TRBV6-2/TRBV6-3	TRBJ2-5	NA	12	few	TGTGCCAGCGCCAACTCGGGAGAGACCCAGTACTTC	CASANSGETQYF
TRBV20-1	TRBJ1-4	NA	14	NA	TGCAGTGCTAGAGAAACAGGGTGGAATGAAAAACTGTTTTTT	CSARETGWNEKLFF
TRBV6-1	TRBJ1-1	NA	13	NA	TGTGCCAGCAGTGAATCATGGAACACTGAAGCTTTCTTT	CASSESWNTEAFF
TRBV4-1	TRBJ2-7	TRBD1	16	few	TGCGCCAGCAGCCCATGGGACAGGGGTATTTCCTACGAGCAGTACTTC	CASSPWDRGISYEQYF
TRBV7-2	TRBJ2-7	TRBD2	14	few	TGTGCCAGCAGCTTTGCGGGGGGAGGTCTCGAGCAGTACTTC	CASSFAGGGLEQYF
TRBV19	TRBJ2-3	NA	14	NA	TGTGCCAGTGGTGACCAGTCGAGCACAGATACGCAGTATTTT	CASGDQSSTDTQYF
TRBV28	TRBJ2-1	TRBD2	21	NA	TGTGCCAGCAGTTTAGCCTTCGGACTAGCGGGGGGAGGAGGCGCCTACAATGAGCAGTTCTTC	CASSLAFGLAGGGGAYNEQFF
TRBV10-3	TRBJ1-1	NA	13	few	TGTGCCATCAGTGCAGGGCGGTTGATTGAAGCTTTCTTT	CAISAGRLIEAFF
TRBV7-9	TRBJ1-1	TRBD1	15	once	TGTGCCAGCAGCCATATGACAGGGTATTCAACTGAAGCTTTCTTT	CASSHMTGYSTEAFF
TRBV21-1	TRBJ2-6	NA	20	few	TGTGCCAGCAGTCTCAAAGTGGTTAGGGAGGGTACCTCTGGGGCCAACGTCCTGACTTTC	CASSLKVVREGTSGANVLTF
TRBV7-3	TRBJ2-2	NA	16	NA	TGTGCCAGCAGCTTTTTAACAGGAGCGAACACCGGGGAGCTGTTTTTT	CASSFLTGANTGELFF
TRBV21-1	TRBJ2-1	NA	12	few	TGTGCCTACCTACAGGGATTCGATGAGCAGTTCTTC	CAYLQGFDEQFF
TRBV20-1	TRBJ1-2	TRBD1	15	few	TGCAGTGCTAGAGAACTGGCCAAGGGGGCTTATGGCTACACCTTC	CSARELAKGAYGYTF
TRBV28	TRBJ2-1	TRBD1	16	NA	TGTGCCAGCAGTCCCTTGACAGGGGTAGGGTTCAATGAGCAGTTCTTC	CASSPLTGVGFNEQFF
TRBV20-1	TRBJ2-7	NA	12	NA	TGCAGTGCTATCGGGGCGACCTACGAGCAGTACTTC	CSAIGATYEQYF
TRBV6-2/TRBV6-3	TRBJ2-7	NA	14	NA	TGTGCCAGCCAATTCCCCGGGATGAGGGACGTGCAGTACTTC	CASQFPGMRDVQYF
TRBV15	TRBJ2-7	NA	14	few	TGTGCCACCAGCTCCGGGTCAGGTTCCTACGAGCAGTACTTC	CATSSGSGSYEQYF
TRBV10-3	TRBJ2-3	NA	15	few	TGTGCCATCAGTGAGCCTGTAGAATCGGGAGATACGCAGTATTTT	CAISEPVESGDTQYF
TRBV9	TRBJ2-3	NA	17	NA	TGTGCCAGCAGCGTAGGGGCCTCGGTTGGGAGCACAGATACGCAGTATTTT	CASSVGASVGSTDTQYF
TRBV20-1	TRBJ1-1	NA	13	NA	TGCAGTGCTAGGTCGGCAGCGAACACTGAAGCTTTCTTT	CSARSAANTEAFF
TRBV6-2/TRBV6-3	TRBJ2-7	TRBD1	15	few	TGTGCCAGCAGCTCGGGACAGGGGTGGGCCTACGAGCAGTACTTC	CASSSGQGWAYEQYF
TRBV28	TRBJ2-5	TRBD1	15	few	TGTGCCAGCGACAAGGACAGGGGTTTTGAAGAGACCCAGTACTTC	CASDKDRGFEETQYF
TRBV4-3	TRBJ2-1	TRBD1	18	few	TGCGCCAGCAGCCAAGGACCCTACAGGGGAGAGGGCTACAATGAGCAGTTCTTC	CASSQGPYRGEGYNEQFF
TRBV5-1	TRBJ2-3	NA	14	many	TGCGCCAGCAGCTTTGACCCCCGGTCCGATACGCAGTATTTT	CASSFDPRSDTQYF
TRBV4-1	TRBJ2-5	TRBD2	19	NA	TGCGCCAGCAGCCAAGATACGACTAGCGGGGGGGCTCTCCAAGAGACCCAGTACTTC	CASSQDTTSGGALQETQYF
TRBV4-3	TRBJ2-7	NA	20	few	TGCGCCAGCAGCCAAGATATCGGGATGTACGGGGTCTCTCCCTCCTACGAGCAGTACTTC	CASSQDIGMYGVSPSYEQYF
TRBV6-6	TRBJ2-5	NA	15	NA	TGTGCCAGCAGTTATGGTGGGGTCAGGGCAGAGACCCAGTACTTC	CASSYGGVRAETQYF
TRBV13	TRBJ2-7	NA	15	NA	TGTGCCAGCAGCTTAGCCCGCAGGTCATCCTACGAGCAGTACTTC	CASSLARRSSYEQYF
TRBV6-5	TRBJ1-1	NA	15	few	TGTGCCAGCAGTTTTACAGGGAAGGGGAGAACTGAAGCTTTCTTT	CASSFTGKGRTEAFF
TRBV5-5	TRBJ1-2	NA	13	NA	TGTGCCAGCAGCGACGATCCGGGGGCCGGCTACACCTTC	CASSDDPGAGYTF
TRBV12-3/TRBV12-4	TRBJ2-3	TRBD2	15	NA	TGTGCCAGCTCCCAGGGAAGCGGGGGAACAGATGCGCAGTATTTT	CASSQGSGGTDAQYF
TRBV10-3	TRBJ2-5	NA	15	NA	TGTGCCATCAGTGAGTCGAACAGGGCCCAAGAGACCCAGTACTTC	CAISESNRAQETQYF
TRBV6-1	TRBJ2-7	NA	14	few	TGTGCCAGCAGTGTTGACAGACTCTCCTACGAGCAGTACTTC	CASSVDRLSYEQYF
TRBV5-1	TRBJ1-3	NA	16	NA	TGCGCCAGCAGCATTGGCAGTGCGGGCTCTGGAAACACCATATATTTT	CASSIGSAGSGNTIYF
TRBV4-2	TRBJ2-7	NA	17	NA	TGTGCCAGCAGCCAAGATGGTGAGGGGTTGCTGTACTACGAGCAGTACTTC	CASSQDGEGLLYYEQYF
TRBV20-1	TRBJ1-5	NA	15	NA	TGCAGTGCTAGATCTCTGACATACATTGGTCAGCCCCAGCATTTT	CSARSLTYIGQPQHF
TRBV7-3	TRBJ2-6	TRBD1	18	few	TGTGCCAGCAGCTTAAAGTGGACAGGAGATTCTGGGGCCAACGTCCTGACTTTC	CASSLKWTGDSGANVLTF
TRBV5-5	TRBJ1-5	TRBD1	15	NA	TGTGCCAGCAGCTTAATCAGGGGGCAAAATCAGCCCCAGCATTTT	CASSLIRGQNQPQHF